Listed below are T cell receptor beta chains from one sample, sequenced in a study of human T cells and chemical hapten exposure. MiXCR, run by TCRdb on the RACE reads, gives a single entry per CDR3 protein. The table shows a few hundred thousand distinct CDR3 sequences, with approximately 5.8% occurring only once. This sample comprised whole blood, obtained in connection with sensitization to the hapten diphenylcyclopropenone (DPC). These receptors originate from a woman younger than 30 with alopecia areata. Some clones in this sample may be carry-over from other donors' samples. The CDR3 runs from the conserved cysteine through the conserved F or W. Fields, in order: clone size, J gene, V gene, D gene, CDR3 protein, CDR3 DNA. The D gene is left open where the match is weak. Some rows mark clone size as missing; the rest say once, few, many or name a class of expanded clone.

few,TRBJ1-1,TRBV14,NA,CASSQAGLAAFF,TGTGCCAGCAGCCAAGCGGGGCTAGCGGCTTTCTTT
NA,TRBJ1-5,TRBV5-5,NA,CASSAGQRRGNQPQHF,TGTGCCAGCAGCGCCGGACAGCGGAGAGGCAATCAGCCCCAGCATTTT
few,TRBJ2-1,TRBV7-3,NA,CASSRSEWGQSYNEQFF,TGTGCCAGCAGCCGCTCGGAATGGGGCCAGTCCTACAATGAGCAGTTCTTC
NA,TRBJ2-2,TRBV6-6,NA,CASSYNLPGELFF,TGTGCCAGCAGTTACAATCTACCCGGGGAGCTGTTTTTT
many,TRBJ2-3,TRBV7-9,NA,CASSYHGSTDTQYF,TGTGCCAGCAGTTATCACGGAAGCACAGATACGCAGTATTTT
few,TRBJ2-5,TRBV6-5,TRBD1,CASRGQTVTQYF,TGTGCCAGCAGGGGACAGACCGTGACCCAGTACTTC
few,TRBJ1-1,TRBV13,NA,CASSSWDAAEAFF,TGTGCCAGCAGCTCTTGGGATGCGGCGGAGGCTTTCTTT
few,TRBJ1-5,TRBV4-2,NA,CASSQDLGRGTRYSNQPQHF,TGTGCCAGCAGCCAAGATCTGGGCAGGGGTACCCGGTATAGCAATCAGCCCCAGCATTTT
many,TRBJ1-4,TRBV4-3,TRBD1,CASSQGQGVGEKLFF,TGCGCCAGCAGCCAGGGACAGGGGGTTGGTGAAAAACTGTTTTTT
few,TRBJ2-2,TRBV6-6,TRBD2,CASSYGSGGNTGELFF,TGTGCCAGCAGTTACGGTAGCGGGGGGAACACCGGGGAGCTGTTTTTT
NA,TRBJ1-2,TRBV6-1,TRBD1,CASITSVTGFDGYTF,TGTGCCAGCATTACTTCAGTGACAGGGTTTGATGGCTACACCTTC
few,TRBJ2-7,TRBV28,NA,CASSLWGNKVNEQYF,TGTGCCAGCAGTTTATGGGGCAATAAAGTCAACGAGCAGTACTTC
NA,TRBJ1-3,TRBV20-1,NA,CSAQSGRGSGNTIYF,TGCAGTGCCCAGTCCGGGAGGGGCTCTGGAAACACCATATATTTT
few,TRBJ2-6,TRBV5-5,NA,CASSLWGSAGGPGANVLTF,TGTGCCAGCAGCCTTTGGGGCAGCGCCGGAGGCCCTGGGGCCAACGTCCTGACTTTC
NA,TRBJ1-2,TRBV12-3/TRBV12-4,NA,CASSLGPQWCTF,TGTGCCAGCAGTTTGGGACCCCAGTGGTGCACCTTC
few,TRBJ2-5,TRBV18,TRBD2,CASSHAGTNGETQYF,TGTGCCAGCTCACACGCCGGGACTAACGGGGAGACCCAGTACTTC
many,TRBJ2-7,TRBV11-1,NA,CASSPRTVTYEQYF,TGTGCCAGCAGCCCGCGGACAGTGACCTACGAGCAGTACTTC
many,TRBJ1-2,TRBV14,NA,CASSQTGTYGYTF,TGTGCCAGCAGCCAAACAGGGACCTATGGCTACACCTTC
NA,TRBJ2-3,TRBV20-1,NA,CSARGLSTDTQYF,TGCAGTGCTAGGGGACTTAGCACAGATACGCAGTATTTT
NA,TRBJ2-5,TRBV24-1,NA,CATSDAPRKETQYF,TGTGCCACCAGTGACGCTCCCAGGAAAGAGACCCAGTACTTC
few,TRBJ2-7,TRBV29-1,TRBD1,CSVEIGGSSYEQYF,TGCAGCGTTGAAATAGGGGGCAGCTCCTACGAGCAGTACTTC
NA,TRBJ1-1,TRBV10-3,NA,CAISVAGGNTEAFF,TGTGCCATCAGTGTGGCAGGAGGAAACACTGAAGCTTTCTTT
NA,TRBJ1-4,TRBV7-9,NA,CASSFPSTNEKLFF,TGTGCCAGCAGCTTTCCGTCAACTAATGAAAAACTGTTTTTT
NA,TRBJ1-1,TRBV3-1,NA,CASSPGASMNTEAFF,TGTGCCAGCAGCCCGGGGGCGTCCATGAACACTGAAGCTTTCTTT
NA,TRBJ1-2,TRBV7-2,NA,CASSLEKLWGILGYGYTF,TGTGCCAGCAGCTTAGAGAAGCTCTGGGGGATCTTGGGCTATGGCTACACCTTC
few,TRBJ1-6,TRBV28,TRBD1,CASSFLTGGSISPLHF,TGTGCCAGCAGTTTTTTGACAGGGGGAAGTATTTCACCCCTCCACTTT
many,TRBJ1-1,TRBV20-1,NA,CSASLANTEAFF,TGCAGTGCTAGCTTGGCGAACACTGAAGCTTTCTTT
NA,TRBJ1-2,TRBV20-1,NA,CSAREGTSGYTF,TGCAGTGCTAGAGAAGGGACGAGTGGCTACACCTTC
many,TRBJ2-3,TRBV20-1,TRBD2,CSARAGTSGGRTDTQYF,TGCAGTGCTAGAGCCGGGACTAGCGGGGGGCGCACAGATACGCAGTATTTT
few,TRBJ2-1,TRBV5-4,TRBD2,CASTSGGGNEQFF,TGTGCCAGTACTAGCGGGGGGGGAAATGAGCAGTTCTTC
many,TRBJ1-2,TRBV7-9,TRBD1,CASSSPRGGDGYTF,TGTGCCAGCAGCTCACCGAGAGGGGGCGATGGCTACACCTTC
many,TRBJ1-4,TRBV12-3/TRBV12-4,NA,CASGTSTNEKLFF,TGTGCCAGTGGGACAAGCACTAATGAAAAACTGTTTTTT
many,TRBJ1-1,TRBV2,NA,CASSAGDSYTEAFF,TGTGCCAGCAGTGCCGGGGACTCCTACACTGAAGCTTTCTTT
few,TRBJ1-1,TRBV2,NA,CASNGDITEAFF,TGTGCCAGCAACGGGGATATCACTGAAGCTTTCTTT
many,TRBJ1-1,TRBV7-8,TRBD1,CASSRGQGPTEAFF,TGTGCCAGCAGCCGGGGACAGGGCCCCACTGAAGCTTTCTTT
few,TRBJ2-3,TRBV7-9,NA,CASSPSAPGDRTDTQYF,TGTGCCAGCAGCCCAAGTGCACCGGGGGACCGCACAGATACGCAGTATTTT
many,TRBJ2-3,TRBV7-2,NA,CASSFPRDSLSDTQYF,TGTGCCAGCAGCTTTCCCAGGGATAGCCTCTCAGATACGCAGTATTTT
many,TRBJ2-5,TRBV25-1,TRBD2,CASRLAGAQETQYF,TGTGCCAGTAGACTAGCGGGGGCACAAGAGACCCAGTACTTC
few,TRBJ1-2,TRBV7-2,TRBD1,CASSLGRTGGSYGYTF,TGTGCCAGCAGCTTAGGGAGGACAGGGGGGAGCTATGGCTACACCTTC
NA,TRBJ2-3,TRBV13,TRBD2,CASSGGGSTTDTQYF,TGTGCCAGCAGCGGCGGGGGGTCAACTACAGATACGCAGTATTTT
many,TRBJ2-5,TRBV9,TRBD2,CASSVGVSGGPQETQYF,TGTGCCAGCAGCGTCGGGGTTAGCGGGGGCCCTCAAGAGACCCAGTACTTC
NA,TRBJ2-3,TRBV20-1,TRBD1,CSAVAPGQGPDTQYF,TGCAGTGCTGTTGCCCCGGGACAGGGACCCGATACGCAGTATTTT
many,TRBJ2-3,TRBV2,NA,CASSEAGGTDTQYF,TGTGCCAGCAGTGAAGCGGGGGGTACAGATACGCAGTATTTT
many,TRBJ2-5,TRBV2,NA,CASSEEQETQYF,TGTGCCAGCAGTGAAGAACAAGAGACCCAGTACTTC
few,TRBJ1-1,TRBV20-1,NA,CSARPLQGLNTEAFF,TGCAGTGCTAGACCTTTACAGGGACTGAACACTGAAGCTTTCTTT
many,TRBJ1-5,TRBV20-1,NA,CSALEVGGNQPQHF,TGCAGTGCCCTGGAGGTGGGGGGCAATCAGCCCCAGCATTTT
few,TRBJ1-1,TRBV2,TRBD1,CASRRTGRTEAFF,TGTGCCAGCAGGAGGACAGGGCGGACTGAAGCTTTCTTT
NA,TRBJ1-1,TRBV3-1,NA,CASSPIQGTNTEAFF,TGTGCCAGCAGCCCTATACAGGGTACGAACACTGAAGCTTTCTTT
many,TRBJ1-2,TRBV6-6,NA,CASSYLQGHGYTF,TGTGCCAGCAGTTACCTACAAGGCCATGGCTACACCTTC
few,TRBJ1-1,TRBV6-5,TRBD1,CASRDSMNTEAFF,TGTGCCAGCCGGGACAGCATGAACACTGAAGCTTTCTTT
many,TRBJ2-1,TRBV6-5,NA,CASSYSQGRNEQFF,TGTGCCAGCAGTTACAGCCAGGGGAGGAATGAGCAGTTCTTC
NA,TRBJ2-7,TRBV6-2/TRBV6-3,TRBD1,CASSTDRVVQYF,TGTGCCAGCAGTACGGACAGGGTCGTGCAGTACTTC
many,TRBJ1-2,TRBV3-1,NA,CASSQVRPPGGYTF,TGTGCCAGCAGCCAAGTACGTCCACCCGGGGGCTACACCTTC
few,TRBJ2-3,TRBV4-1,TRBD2,CASSRSGGPSDTQYF,TGCGCCAGCAGCCGAAGCGGGGGTCCCTCGGATACGCAGTATTTT
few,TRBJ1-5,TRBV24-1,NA,CATSDPGAGPRPQHF,TGTGCCACCAGTGATCCAGGGGCAGGGCCTCGGCCCCAGCATTTT
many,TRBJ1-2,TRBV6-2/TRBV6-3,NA,CASSQSPSMGRGYTF,TGTGCCAGCAGTCAATCCCCTTCGATGGGGAGAGGCTACACCTTC
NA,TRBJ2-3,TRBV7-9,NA,CASRWASDTQYF,TGTGCCAGCCGTTGGGCTTCAGATACGCAGTATTTT
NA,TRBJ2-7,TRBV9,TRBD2,CASSLAGGAGSHEQYF,TGTGCCAGCAGCCTAGCGGGGGGTGCGGGATCGCACGAGCAGTACTTC
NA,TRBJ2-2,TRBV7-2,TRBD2,CASGFRTSGIGELFF,TGTGCCAGCGGCTTCAGGACTAGCGGGATCGGGGAGCTGTTTTTT